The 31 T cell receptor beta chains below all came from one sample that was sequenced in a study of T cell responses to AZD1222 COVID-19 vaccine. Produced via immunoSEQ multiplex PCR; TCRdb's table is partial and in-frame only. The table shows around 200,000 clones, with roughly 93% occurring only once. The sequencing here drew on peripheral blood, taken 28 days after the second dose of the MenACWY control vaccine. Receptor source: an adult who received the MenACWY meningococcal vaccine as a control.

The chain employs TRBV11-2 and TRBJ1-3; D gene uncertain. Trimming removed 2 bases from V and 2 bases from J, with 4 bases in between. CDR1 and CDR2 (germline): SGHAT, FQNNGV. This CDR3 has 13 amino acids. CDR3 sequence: CASSLSAGNTIYF. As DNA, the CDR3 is TGTGCCAGCAGCTTATCAGCTGGAAACACCATATATTTT.

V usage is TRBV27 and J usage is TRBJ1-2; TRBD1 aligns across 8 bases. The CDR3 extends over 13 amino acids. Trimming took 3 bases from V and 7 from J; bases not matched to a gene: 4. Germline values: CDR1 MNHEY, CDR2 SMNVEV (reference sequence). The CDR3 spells CASSFAGGVGYTF. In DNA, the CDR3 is TGTGCCAGCAGTTTCGCAGGGGGCGTTGGCTACACCTTC.

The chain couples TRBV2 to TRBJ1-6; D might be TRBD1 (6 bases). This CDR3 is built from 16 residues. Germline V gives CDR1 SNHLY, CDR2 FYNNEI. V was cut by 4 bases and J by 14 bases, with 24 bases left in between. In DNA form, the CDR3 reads TGTGCCAGCAGTGCTTGGGGGAGGGGGGCAAGTGGAACCCTCCACTTT. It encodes CASSAWGRGASGTLHF.

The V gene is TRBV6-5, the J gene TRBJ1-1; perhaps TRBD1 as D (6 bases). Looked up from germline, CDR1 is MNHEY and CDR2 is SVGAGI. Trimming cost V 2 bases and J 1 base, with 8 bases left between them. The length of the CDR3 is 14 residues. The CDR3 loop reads CASSYRGGNTEAFF. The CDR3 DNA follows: TGTGCCAGCAGTTACAGGGGGGGGAACACTGAAGCTTTCTTT.

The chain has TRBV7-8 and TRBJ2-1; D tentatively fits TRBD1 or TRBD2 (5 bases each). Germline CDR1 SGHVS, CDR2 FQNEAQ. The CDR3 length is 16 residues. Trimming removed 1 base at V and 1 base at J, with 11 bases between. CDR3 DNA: TGTGCCAGCAGCTTAGGGGGGAGCCGGTCCTACAATGAGCAGTTCTTC. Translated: CASSLGGSRSYNEQFF.

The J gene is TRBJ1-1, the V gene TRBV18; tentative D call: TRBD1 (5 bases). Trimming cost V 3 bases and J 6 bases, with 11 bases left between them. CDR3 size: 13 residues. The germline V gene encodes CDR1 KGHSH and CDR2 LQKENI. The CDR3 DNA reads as TGTGCCAGCTCACCTCGGGGGTACGCTGAAGCTTTCTTT. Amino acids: CASSPRGYAEAFF.

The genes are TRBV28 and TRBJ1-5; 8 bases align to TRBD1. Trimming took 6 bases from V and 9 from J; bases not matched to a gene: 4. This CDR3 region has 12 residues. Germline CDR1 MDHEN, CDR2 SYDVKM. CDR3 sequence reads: CASRDREMPQHF. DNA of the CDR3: TGTGCCAGCAGGGACAGGGAGATGCCCCAGCATTTT.

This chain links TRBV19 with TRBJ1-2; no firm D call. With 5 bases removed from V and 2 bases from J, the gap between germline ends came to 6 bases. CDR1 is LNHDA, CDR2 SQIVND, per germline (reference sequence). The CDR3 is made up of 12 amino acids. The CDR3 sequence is CASSDQNYGYTF. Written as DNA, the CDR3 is TGTGCCAGTAGTGACCAGAACTATGGCTACACCTTC.

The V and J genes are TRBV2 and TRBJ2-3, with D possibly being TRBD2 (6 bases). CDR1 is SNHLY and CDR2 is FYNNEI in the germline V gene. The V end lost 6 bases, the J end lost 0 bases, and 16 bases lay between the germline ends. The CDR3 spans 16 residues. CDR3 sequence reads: CASSLTPGLSTDTQYF. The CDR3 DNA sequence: TGTGCCAGCAGCCTCACGCCGGGACTCAGCACAGATACGCAGTATTTT.

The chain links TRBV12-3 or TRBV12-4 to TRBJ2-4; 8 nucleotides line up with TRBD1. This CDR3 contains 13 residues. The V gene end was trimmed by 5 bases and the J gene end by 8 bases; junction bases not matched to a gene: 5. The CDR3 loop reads CASSPDRGDIQYF. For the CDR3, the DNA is TGTGCCAGCAGTCCCGACAGGGGTGACATTCAGTACTTC.

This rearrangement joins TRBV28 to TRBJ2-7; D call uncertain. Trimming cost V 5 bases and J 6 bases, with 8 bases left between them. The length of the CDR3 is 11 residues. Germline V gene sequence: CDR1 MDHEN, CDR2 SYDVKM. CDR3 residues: CASSDALEQYF. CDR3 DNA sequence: TGTGCCAGCAGTGATGCCCTCGAGCAGTACTTC.

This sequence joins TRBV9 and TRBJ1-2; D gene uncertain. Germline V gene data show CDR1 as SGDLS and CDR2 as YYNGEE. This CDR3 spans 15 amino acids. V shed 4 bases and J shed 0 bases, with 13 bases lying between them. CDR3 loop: CASSPGVLTNYGYTF. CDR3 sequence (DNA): TGTGCCAGCAGCCCCGGAGTGCTTACTAACTATGGCTACACCTTC.

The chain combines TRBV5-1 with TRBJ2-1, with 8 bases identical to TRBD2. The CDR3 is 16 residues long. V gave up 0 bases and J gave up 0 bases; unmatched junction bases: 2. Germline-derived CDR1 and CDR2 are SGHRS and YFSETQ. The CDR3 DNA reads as TGCGCCAGCAGCTTGGGGGCGGGGGGCTCCTACAATGAGCAGTTCTTC. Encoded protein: CASSLGAGGSYNEQFF.

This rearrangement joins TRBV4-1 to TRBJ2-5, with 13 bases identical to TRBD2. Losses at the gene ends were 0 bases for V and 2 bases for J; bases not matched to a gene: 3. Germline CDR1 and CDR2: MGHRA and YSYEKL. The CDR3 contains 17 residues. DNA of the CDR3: TGCGCCAGCAGCCAAGACCGGACTAGCGGGGGTCAAGAGACCCAGTACTTC. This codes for CASSQDRTSGGQETQYF.

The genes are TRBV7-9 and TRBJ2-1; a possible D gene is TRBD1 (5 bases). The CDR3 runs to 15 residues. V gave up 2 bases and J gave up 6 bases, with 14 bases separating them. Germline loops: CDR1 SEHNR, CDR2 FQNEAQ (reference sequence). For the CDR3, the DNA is TGTGCCAGCAGCTTATCGGGTTCTCAGGGCAATGAGCAGTTCTTC. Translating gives CASSLSGSQGNEQFF.

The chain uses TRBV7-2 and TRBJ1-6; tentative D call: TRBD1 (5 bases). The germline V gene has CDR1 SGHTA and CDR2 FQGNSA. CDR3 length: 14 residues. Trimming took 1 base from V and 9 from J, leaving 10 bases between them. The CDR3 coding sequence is TGTGCCAGCAGCTTAGGTCTGGGGGGTTCACCCCTCCACTTT. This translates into CASSLGLGGSPLHF.

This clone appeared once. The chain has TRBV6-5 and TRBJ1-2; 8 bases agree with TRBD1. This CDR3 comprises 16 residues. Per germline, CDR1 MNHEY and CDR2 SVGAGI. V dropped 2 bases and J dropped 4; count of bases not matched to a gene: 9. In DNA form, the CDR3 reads TGTGCCAGCAGTTACGGCATATCCGGGACAGGCTATGGCTACACCTTC. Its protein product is CASSYGISGTGYGYTF.

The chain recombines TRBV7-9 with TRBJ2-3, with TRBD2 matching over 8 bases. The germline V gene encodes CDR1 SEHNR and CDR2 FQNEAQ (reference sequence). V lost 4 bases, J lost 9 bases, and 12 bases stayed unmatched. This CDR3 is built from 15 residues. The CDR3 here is CASSSPGGRRETQYF. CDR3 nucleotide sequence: TGTGCCAGCAGCTCGCCGGGGGGGCGGCGGGAAACGCAGTATTTT.

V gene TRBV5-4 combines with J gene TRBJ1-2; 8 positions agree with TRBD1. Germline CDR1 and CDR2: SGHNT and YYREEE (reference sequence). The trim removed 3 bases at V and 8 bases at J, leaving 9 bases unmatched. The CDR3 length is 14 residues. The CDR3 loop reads CASSSGQALEGYTF. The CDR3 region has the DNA TGTGCCAGCAGCTCGGGACAGGCCTTAGAAGGCTACACCTTC.

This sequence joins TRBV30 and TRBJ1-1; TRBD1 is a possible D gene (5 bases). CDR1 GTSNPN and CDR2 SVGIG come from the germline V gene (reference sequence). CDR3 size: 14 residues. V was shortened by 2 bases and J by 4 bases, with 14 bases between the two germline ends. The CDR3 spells CAWSLAGMGTEAFF. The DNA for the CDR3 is TGTGCCTGGAGTTTGGCAGGGATGGGCACTGAAGCTTTCTTT.

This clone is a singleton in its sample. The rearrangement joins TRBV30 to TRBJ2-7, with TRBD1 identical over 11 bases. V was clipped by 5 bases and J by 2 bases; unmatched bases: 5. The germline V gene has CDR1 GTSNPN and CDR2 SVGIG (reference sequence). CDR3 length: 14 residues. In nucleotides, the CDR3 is TGTGCCTGGGGACAGGGGGCCCAGACCTACGAGCAGTACTTC. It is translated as CAWGQGAQTYEQYF.

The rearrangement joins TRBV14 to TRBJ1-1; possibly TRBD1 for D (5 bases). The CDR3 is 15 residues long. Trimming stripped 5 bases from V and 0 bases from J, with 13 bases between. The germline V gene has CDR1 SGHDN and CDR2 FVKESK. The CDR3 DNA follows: TGTGCCAGCAGCTGGGGTGGGGGTATGAACACTGAAGCTTTCTTT. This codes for CASSWGGGMNTEAFF. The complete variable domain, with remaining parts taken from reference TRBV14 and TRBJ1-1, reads EAGVTQFPSHSVIEKGQTVTLRCDPISGHDNLYWYRRVMGKEIKFLLHFVKESKQDESGMPNNRFLAERTGGTYSTLKVQPAELEDSGVYFCASSWGGGMNTEAFFGQGTRLTVV.

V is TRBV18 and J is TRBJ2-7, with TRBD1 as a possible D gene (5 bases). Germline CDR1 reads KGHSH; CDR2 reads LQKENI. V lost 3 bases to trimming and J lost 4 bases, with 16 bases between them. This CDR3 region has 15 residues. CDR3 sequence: CASSPLRIGVYEQYF. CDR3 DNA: TGTGCCAGCTCACCTCTTAGGATAGGGGTATACGAGCAGTACTTC.

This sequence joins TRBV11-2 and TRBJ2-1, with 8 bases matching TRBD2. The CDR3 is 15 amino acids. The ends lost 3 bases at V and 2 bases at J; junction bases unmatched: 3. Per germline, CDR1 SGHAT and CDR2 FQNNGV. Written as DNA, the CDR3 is TGTGCCAGCAGCTTGGAGCGGGGGCCCTACAATGAGCAGTTCTTC. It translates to CASSLERGPYNEQFF.

CDR3 protein: CASSQFLGTGTSYNSPLHF. CDR3 nucleotides: TGTGCCAGCAGCCAATTTTTGGGTACAGGGACCTCCTATAATTCACCCCTCCACTTT. The chain is built from TRBV3-1 (or the pseudogene TRBV3-2) and TRBJ1-6, with D perhaps matching TRBD1 (6 bases). Germline-derived CDR1 and CDR2 are LGHDT and YNNKEL (reference sequence). The CDR3 extends over 19 amino acids. V was shortened by 2 bases and J by 0 bases, with 17 bases between the two germline ends.

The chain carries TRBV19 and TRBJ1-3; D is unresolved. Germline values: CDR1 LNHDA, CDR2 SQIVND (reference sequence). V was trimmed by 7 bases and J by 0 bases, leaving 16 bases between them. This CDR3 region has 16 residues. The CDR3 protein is CASTSTGRSSGNTIYF. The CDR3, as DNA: TGTGCCAGTACCTCAACGGGCCGGAGCTCTGGAAACACCATATATTTT.

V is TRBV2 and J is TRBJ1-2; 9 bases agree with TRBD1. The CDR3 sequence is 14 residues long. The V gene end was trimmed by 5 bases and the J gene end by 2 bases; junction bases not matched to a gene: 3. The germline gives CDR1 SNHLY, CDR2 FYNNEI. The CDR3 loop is CASSPDRGNYGYTF. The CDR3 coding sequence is TGTGCCAGCAGTCCGGACAGGGGCAACTATGGCTACACCTTC.

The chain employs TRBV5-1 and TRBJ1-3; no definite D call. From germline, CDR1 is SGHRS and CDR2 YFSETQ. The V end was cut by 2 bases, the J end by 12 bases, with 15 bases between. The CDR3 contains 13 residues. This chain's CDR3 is CASSFGPGQNIYF. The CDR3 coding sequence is TGCGCCAGCAGCTTTGGGCCAGGTCAGAACATATATTTT. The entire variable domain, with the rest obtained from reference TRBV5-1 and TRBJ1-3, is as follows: KAGVTQTPRYLIKTRGQQVTLSCSPISGHRSVSWYQQTPGQGLQFLFEYFSETQRNKGNFPGRFSGRQFSNSRSEMNVSTLELGDSALYLCASSFGPGQNIYFGEGSWLTVV.

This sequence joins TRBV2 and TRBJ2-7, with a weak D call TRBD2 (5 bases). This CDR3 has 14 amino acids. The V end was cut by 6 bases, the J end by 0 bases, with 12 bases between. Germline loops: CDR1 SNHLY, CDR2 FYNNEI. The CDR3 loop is CASRYHEGSYEQYF. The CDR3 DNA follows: TGTGCCAGCAGATACCACGAGGGCTCCTACGAGCAGTACTTC.

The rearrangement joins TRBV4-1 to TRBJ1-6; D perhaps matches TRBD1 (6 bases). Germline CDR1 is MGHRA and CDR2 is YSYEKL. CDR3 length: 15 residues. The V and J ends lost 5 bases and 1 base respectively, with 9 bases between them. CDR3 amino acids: CASSSQGSYNSPLHF. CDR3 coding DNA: TGCGCCAGCAGCTCACAGGGTTCCTATAATTCACCCCTCCACTTT.

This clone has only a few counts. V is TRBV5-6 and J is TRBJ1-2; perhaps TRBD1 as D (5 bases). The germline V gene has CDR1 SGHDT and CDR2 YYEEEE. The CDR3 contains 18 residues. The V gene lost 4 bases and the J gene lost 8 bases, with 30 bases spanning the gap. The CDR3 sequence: CASSGVRGGVLLTWGYTF. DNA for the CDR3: TGTGCCAGCAGCGGCGTTAGGGGCGGCGTCCTGCTTACTTGGGGCTACACCTTC.